These 25 T cell receptor beta chains were all obtained from the same sample, sequenced in a study of T-cell memory formation after mild COVID-19. TCRdb reanalysed the 5' RACE reads using MiXCR and keeps one entry per CDR3 protein. The table records fewer than 350,000 distinct CDR3 sequences, more than 15% of them present only once. Sequenced material: PBMCs or a T cell subset sorted from them (not recorded which). Receptors were obtained from a man aged 18 to 30 who had mild COVID-19 (a few samples of this study predate the infection). Cell type and time point are not known.

This clonotype came up a few times. The chain combines TRBV6-5 with TRBJ1-1, with D possibly TRBD1 on 6 matching bases. This CDR3 spans 15 amino acids. V was shortened by 4 bases and J by 3 bases, with 15 bases between the two germline ends. The germline V gene has CDR1 MNHEY and CDR2 SVGAGI. DNA for the CDR3: TGTGCCAGCAGTTCACTCGGACAGCATTACACTGAAGCTTTCTTT. Its protein is CASSSLGQHYTEAFF.

In this sample, this clonotype turned up a few times. The rearrangement joins TRBV4-2 to TRBJ2-7; no clear D. The CDR3 has 12 amino acids. The V end was cut by 4 bases, the J end by 3 bases, with 7 bases between. CDR1 is LGHNA and CDR2 is YNFKEQ in the germline V gene. CDR3 sequence reads: CASSRPNYEQYV. The CDR3 DNA reads as TGTGCCAGCAGCCGGCCGAACTACGAGCAGTACGTC.

There are a few counts of this clonotype. The CDR3 reads CASPGGVGADTQYF. CDR3 in DNA: TGTGCCTCCCCGGGCGGGGTAGGGGCAGATACGCAGTATTTT. V usage is TRBV6-5 and J usage is TRBJ2-3; TRBD2 is a possible D gene (6 bases). Germline CDR1 reads MNHEY; CDR2 reads SVGAGI. The CDR3 is 14 residues long. Trimming took 11 bases from V and 4 from J, leaving 19 bases between them.

J is TRBJ2-1 and V is TRBV7-9; no clear D. The germline gives CDR1 SEHNR, CDR2 FQNEAQ (reference sequence). The V end was cut by 0 bases, the J end by 9 bases, with 9 bases between. The CDR3 consists of 13 residues. The CDR3 coding sequence is TGTGCCAGCAGCTTAGCGATTAGGGCTGAGCAGTTCTTC. Its protein product is CASSLAIRAEQFF.

In this sample, this clonotype turned up many times. CDR3 in DNA: TGTGCCAGCAGTTACTCCGTAGATACGCAGTATTTT. Amino acids: CASSYSVDTQYF. This chain connects TRBV6-2 or TRBV6-3 to TRBJ2-3; D is uncertain. The germline CDR1 and CDR2 sequences are MNHEY and SVGEGT. The length of the CDR3 is 12 residues. V was shortened by 0 bases and J by 5 bases, with 3 bases between the two germline ends.

This chain connects TRBV7-2 to TRBJ1-5; 9 nucleotides line up with TRBD1. V lost 5 bases to trimming and J lost 7 bases; unmatched junction nucleotides: 12. This CDR3 spans 16 amino acids. Germline V gives CDR1 SGHTA, CDR2 FQGNSA. In nucleotides, the CDR3 is TGTGCCAGCAGCCCGACCGGGACAGGGTTTGGACAGCCCCAGCATTTT. This gives the protein CASSPTGTGFGQPQHF.

The J gene is TRBJ2-1, the V gene TRBV12-3 or TRBV12-4; 8 nucleotides line up with TRBD1. V lost 11 bases to trimming and J lost 3 bases; unmatched junction nucleotides: 6. The CDR3 runs to 13 residues. CDR3 region: CAGRQGSYNEQFF. The CDR3 DNA follows: TGTGCCGGCCGACAGGGGAGCTACAATGAGCAGTTCTTC.

The CDR3: CASKPSAGTGGSGANVLTF. CDR3 in DNA: TGTGCCAGCAAACCTAGCGCCGGGACAGGGGGCTCTGGGGCCAACGTCCTGACTTTC. The chain uses TRBV6-5 and TRBJ2-6; TRBD1 matches at 11 bases. J lost 0 bases, V lost 7 bases, and 11 bases had no gene match. Germline V CDR1 and CDR2: MNHEY, SVGAGI. The CDR3 is 19 amino acids.

The V and J genes are TRBV7-2 and TRBJ1-2, with 8 bases identical to TRBD1. Trimming cost V 5 bases and J 7 bases; bases outside gene matches: 12. The CDR3 contains 15 residues. CDR1 is SGHTA and CDR2 is FQGNSA in the germline V gene. Written as DNA, the CDR3 is TGTGCCAGCAGCCCTCACGACAGGGGTGTGGGTGGCTACACCTTC. This codes for CASSPHDRGVGGYTF.

In nucleotides, the CDR3 is TGCAGTGCTAGACCCCCAGGAACTGGGGCCAACGTCCTGACTTTC. Translated: CSARPPGTGANVLTF. The V call is TRBV20-1, the J call TRBJ2-6; D uncertain. The V gene lost 2 bases and the J gene lost 2 bases, with 10 bases spanning the gap. Germline values: CDR1 DFQATT, CDR2 SNEGSKA (reference sequence). This CDR3 is built from 15 residues.

This clonotype has more than one count but fewer than ten. J is TRBJ2-5 and V is TRBV4-1; TRBD2 aligns across 9 bases. CDR3 length: 15 residues. With V trimmed by 4 bases and J by 5 bases, 8 bases remained unmatched. Germline CDR1 reads MGHRA; CDR2 reads YSYEKL. This CDR3 is CASSPVRGGWETQYF. The CDR3, as DNA: TGCGCCAGCAGCCCCGTGCGGGGGGGTTGGGAGACCCAGTACTTC.

This clonotype was seen more than once but under ten times. The V call is TRBV7-2, the J call TRBJ1-1; D not certain. The CDR3 consists of 14 residues. The V end lost 2 bases, the J end lost 9 bases, and 16 bases lay between the germline ends. Germline V CDR1 and CDR2: SGHTA, FQGNSA. The CDR3 here is CASSLPVALPQAFF. CDR3 coding DNA: TGTGCCAGCAGCTTACCCGTCGCCTTGCCTCAAGCTTTCTTT.

This clonotype was seen at least ten times. The chain links TRBV4-2 to TRBJ2-5; 12 bases agree with TRBD2. The CDR3 has 17 residues. In germline, CDR1 is LGHNA, CDR2 YNFKEQ. Trimming cost V 0 bases and J 3 bases; bases outside gene matches: 5. The CDR3 DNA follows: TGTGCCAGCAGCCAAGAACTAGCGGGGGGAGTTGAAGAGACCCAGTACTTC. Translating it yields CASSQELAGGVEETQYF.

The chain combines TRBV27 with TRBJ1-2; D is unresolved. In germline, CDR1 is MNHEY, CDR2 SMNVEV (reference sequence). The germline V and J ends were trimmed by 2 bases and 6 bases, with 10 bases remaining between them. This CDR3 region has 13 residues. CDR3: CASSLEGFNGYTF. The DNA for the CDR3 is TGTGCCAGCAGTTTAGAGGGATTCAATGGCTACACCTTC.

V gene TRBV20-1 combines with J gene TRBJ1-2; 9 nucleotides agree with TRBD1. Trimming at V came to 5 bases and at J to 3 bases, leaving 7 bases not matched to a gene. The CDR3 loop spans 14 amino acids. Germline CDR1 is DFQATT and CDR2 is SNEGSKA (reference sequence). The CDR3 reads CSASGQGRDYGYTF. CDR3 coding DNA: TGCAGTGCTTCCGGACAGGGGAGAGACTATGGCTACACCTTC.

This chain joins TRBV5-1 and TRBJ1-2; the D gene is possibly TRBD1 (5 bases). Deletions cut 4 bases from V and 2 bases from J, with 27 bases between. The CDR3 covers 19 residues. Germline V gene data show CDR1 as SGHRS and CDR2 as YFSETQ. This CDR3 is CASSPRIILRGDKNYGYTF. In DNA, the CDR3 is TGCGCCAGCAGCCCGAGGATTATACTGCGGGGGGATAAGAACTATGGCTACACCTTC.

The V call is TRBV5-1, the J call TRBJ2-7; D gene ambiguous. Per the germline V gene, CDR1 is SGHRS and CDR2 is YFSETQ. The CDR3 sequence is 11 residues long. The V and J ends lost 0 bases and 5 bases respectively, with 3 bases between them. CDR3 bases: TGCGCCAGCAGCTTGGGCCACGAGCAGTACTTC. It encodes CASSLGHEQYF.

J is TRBJ1-2 and V is TRBV7-9, with D uncertain. This CDR3 has 13 amino acids. V shed 4 bases and J shed 4 bases, with 10 bases lying between them. Germline CDR1 is SEHNR and CDR2 is FQNEAQ (reference sequence). The CDR3 nucleotides read TGTGCCAGCAGCTCTGACGCAAGCTATGGCTACACCTTC. Its translation is CASSSDASYGYTF.

This sequence joins TRBV9 and TRBJ2-5; 11 nucleotides agree with TRBD1. This CDR3 is built from 15 residues. V shed 2 bases and J 4 bases; nucleotides not matched to a gene: 4. CDR1 and CDR2 (germline): SGDLS, YYNGEE. The CDR3 nucleotides read TGTGCCAGCAGCGTGGGGACAGGGGGTTCAGAGACCCAGTACTTC. Protein product: CASSVGTGGSETQYF.

V and J are TRBV7-2 and TRBJ1-6; D gene ambiguous. Germline CDR1 SGHTA, CDR2 FQGNSA. This CDR3 is 14 amino acids long. With 4 bases removed from V and 11 bases from J, the gap between germline ends came to 15 bases. The CDR3 sequence: CASSSRAIGTPLHF. CDR3 bases: TGTGCCAGCAGCTCACGGGCCATAGGGACACCCCTCCACTTT.

The V and J genes are TRBV7-8 and TRBJ1-1; a weak D match, TRBD1 (6 bases). Germline loops: CDR1 SGHVS, CDR2 FQNEAQ. The CDR3 runs to 14 residues. Trimming took off 8 bases at V and 7 bases at J, with 20 bases between the two ends. CDR3 sequence reads: CASGAGESALEAFF. The CDR3 DNA sequence: TGTGCCAGCGGGGCAGGGGAGAGTGCTCTTGAAGCTTTCTTT.

CDR3 coding DNA: TGTGCCAGCAGCCTTCTAACAGATACGCAGCATTTT. Its protein product is CASSLLTDTQHF. The chain links TRBV2 to TRBJ2-3; unclear D gene. The J call may be in error: the DNA end matches TRBJ1-5 better. Germline V gene data show CDR1 as SNHLY and CDR2 as FYNNEI. The CDR3 totals 12 residues.

The chain carries TRBV7-6 and TRBJ2-5; D possibly corresponds to TRBD2 (6 bases). V lost 3 bases and J lost 3, with 17 bases in between. Germline-derived CDR1 and CDR2 are SGHVS and FNYEAQ. The CDR3 has 16 amino acids. The CDR3 DNA reads as TGTGCCAGCAGCTTCGGCGGGACCCACGGGGAAGAGACCCAGTACTTC. Its translation is CASSFGGTHGEETQYF.

This clonotype was found a few times. CDR3 DNA: TGTGCCAGCAGACCGGACAGGGAGAACTATGGCTACACCTTC. Translation: CASRPDRENYGYTF. V gene TRBV28 combines with J gene TRBJ1-2; 8 bases are a match to TRBD1. The germline gives CDR1 MDHEN, CDR2 SYDVKM. The CDR3 is 14 amino acids. Germline trimming cut 6 bases from V and 2 bases from J; bases unmatched to any gene: 5.

The genes are TRBV5-1 and TRBJ2-1; 8 bases match TRBD2. Looked up from germline, CDR1 is SGHRS and CDR2 is YFSETQ. V shed 7 bases, J shed 8 bases, and the junction held 14 bases outside the gene matches. CDR3 size: 15 residues. The CDR3 coding sequence is TGCGCCAGCGTTGTACGGGGGGGACGTAACGATGAGCAGTTCTTC. Its translation is CASVVRGGRNDEQFF.